What follows is one TCR beta chain and its context. Its antigen is unknown. The data were obtained in a study of response to subunit inactivated influenza vaccine. TCRdb ran MiXCR on the RT-PCR reads and lists one entry per CDR3 protein. This repertoire shows about 310,000 distinct CDR3 sequences, approximately 20% found once; its top ten account for about 9.3%. General study points: The authors proposed limited new T cell recruitment per seasonal influenza vaccination.

This receptor was identified in a man in his fifties or sixties who received an inactivated influenza vaccine. The starting material was PBMCs from blood, obtained 21 months after vaccination.

This CDR3 is CASSPTVSSYEQYF. The CDR3 DNA reads as TGTGCCAGCAGCCCGACGGTGAGCTCCTACGAGCAGTACTTC. The chain has TRBV12-3 or TRBV12-4 and TRBJ2-7; D unresolved. V lost 6 bases and J 0 bases, leaving 12 bases between the germline ends. The CDR3 has 14 amino acids.